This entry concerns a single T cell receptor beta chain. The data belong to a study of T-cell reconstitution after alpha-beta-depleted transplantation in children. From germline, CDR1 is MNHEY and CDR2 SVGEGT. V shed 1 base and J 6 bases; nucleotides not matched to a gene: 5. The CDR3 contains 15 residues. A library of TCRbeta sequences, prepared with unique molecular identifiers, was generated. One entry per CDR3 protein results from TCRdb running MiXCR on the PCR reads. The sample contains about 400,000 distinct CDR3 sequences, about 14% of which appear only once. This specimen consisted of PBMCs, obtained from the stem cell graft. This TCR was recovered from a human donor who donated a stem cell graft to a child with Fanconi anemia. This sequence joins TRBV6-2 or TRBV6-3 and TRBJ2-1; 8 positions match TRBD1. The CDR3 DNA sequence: TGTGCCAGCAGTTACTTTTGGACAGGGAGCAATGAGCAGTTCTTC. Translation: CASSYFWTGSNEQFF.